This T cell receptor (beta chain) was profiled in a study of T cell clonotyping in hematopoietic cell transplantation. TCRdb's table, derived via immunoSEQ multiplex PCR, lists solely in-frame clones and lacks some. The table lists around 25,000 clones, approximately 96% of them singletons. Study findings and constraints: At the given depth, recipient repertoires were over 95% de novo clonotypes. Without cell sorting, CD4 versus CD8 contributions remain unresolved.

Germline-derived CDR1 and CDR2 are SEHNR and FQNEAQ (reference sequence). V lost 2 bases and J lost 2, with 10 bases in between. CDR3 size: 15 residues. Worth noting for this clone: Its antigen is not known.

This clonotype originated in a man in his forties or fifties in good health. Some clones in this sample may be carry-over from other donors' samples. Sequencing input: peripheral blood mononuclear cells. This chain joins TRBV7-9 and TRBJ1-5; the D is unclear. The CDR3 DNA sequence: TGTGCCAGCAGCTTATCAAGGGCGGGCAATCAGCCCCAGCATTTT. Amino acid sequence: CASSLSRAGNQPQHF.